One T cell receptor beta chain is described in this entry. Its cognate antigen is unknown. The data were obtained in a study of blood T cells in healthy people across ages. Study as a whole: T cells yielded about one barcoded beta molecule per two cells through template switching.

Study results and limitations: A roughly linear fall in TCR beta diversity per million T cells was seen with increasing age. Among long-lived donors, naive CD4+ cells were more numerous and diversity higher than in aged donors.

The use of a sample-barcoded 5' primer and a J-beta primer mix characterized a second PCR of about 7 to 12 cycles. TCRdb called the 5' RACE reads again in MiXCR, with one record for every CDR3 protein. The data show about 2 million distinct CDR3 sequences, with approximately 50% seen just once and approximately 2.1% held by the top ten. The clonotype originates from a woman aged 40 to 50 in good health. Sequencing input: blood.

The CDR3 sequence: CATSREGRREKLFF. The CDR3 DNA follows: TGTGCCACCAGCAGAGAGGGCAGACGTGAAAAACTGTTTTTT. The rearrangement links TRBV15 to TRBJ1-4; no clear D gene. There are 14 residues in the CDR3. Germline-derived CDR1 and CDR2 are LNHNV and YYDKDF (reference sequence). V lost 0 bases to trimming and J lost 7 bases, with 9 bases between them.